The entry below describes one T cell receptor beta chain. This record belongs to a study of CD8+CD57+ T cells in acquired aplastic anemia. Genomic DNA constituted the template upon which TCR beta VDJ and CDR3 profiling was performed. Via MiXCR, TCRdb re-called the reads, giving one row per CDR3 protein. The table records about 290,000 distinct CDR3 sequences, 50% to 65% of them present only once. Germline V gene data show CDR1 as SGHTA and CDR2 as FQGNSA. The CDR3 runs to 13 residues. Losses at the gene ends were 1 base for V and 6 bases for J; bases not matched to a gene: 3. In patients chosen for sequencing, flow cytometry had shown CD8+CD57+ cell expansion.

Sequencing input: sorted CD4+, CD8+, or CD8+CD57+ T cells (not recorded which) from PBMCs. The V gene is TRBV7-2, the J gene TRBJ2-7; 7 nucleotides line up with TRBD1. The TCR was taken from a human donor with aplastic anemia. The CDR3: CASSLGAGGEQYF. DNA for the CDR3: TGTGCCAGCAGCTTAGGGGCAGGGGGCGAGCAGTACTTC.